This T cell receptor beta chain was recovered during a study of immune cell composition in non-small cell lung cancer. About the research overall: Tumours were mainly lung adenocarcinoma or squamous cell carcinoma. Overall study findings and caveats: TIL tumour reactivity correlated with maximal tumour-associated clone frequency in adenocarcinoma. Lung squamous cell carcinoma tumours had significantly higher top 10 clone scores and productive clonality than lung adenocarcinoma.

The repertoire was sequenced with immunoSEQ multiplex PCR; TCRdb's copy has only in-frame clones and lacks some. Among 14,000 to 15,000 clones listed, about 69% were seen once. This clone was detected a few times. Antigen unknown. Germline V gene lookup returns CDR1 SEHNR and CDR2 FQNEAQ (reference sequence). CDR3 length: 15 residues. V lost 4 bases, J lost 4 bases, and 8 bases stayed unmatched. The rearrangement joins TRBV7-9 to TRBJ1-2; 8 bases match TRBD1. The sequencing sample was made of lung tumor tissue. The clonotype comes from a human donor with non-small cell lung cancer. CDR3 sequence: CASSSDRGGIYGYTF. The CDR3 DNA follows: TGTGCCAGCAGCTCCGACAGGGGCGGAATCTATGGCTACACCTTC.